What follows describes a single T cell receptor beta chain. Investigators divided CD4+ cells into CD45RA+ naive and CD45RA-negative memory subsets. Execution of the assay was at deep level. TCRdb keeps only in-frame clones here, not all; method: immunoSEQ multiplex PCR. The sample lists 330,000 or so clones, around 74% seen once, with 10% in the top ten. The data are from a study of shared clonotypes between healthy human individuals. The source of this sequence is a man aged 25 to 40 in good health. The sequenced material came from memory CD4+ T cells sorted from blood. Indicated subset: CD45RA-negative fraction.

Written as DNA, the CDR3 is TGTGCCAGCAAGGTGCAACCGGGACTAGCGGGGGTTGAGCAGTTCTTC. Translated, it gives CASKVQPGLAGVEQFF. The genes are TRBV21-1 and TRBJ2-1; TRBD2, the table's D call, lacks a check against the DNA. TRBV21-1 is an annotated pseudogene. The CDR3 length is 16 residues.